A selection of T cell receptor beta chains follows, all from one sample in a study of blood T cell repertoires in COVID-19. Using immunoSEQ multiplex PCR, the repertoire was profiled, and TCRdb retains in-frame clones only, with some absent. The sample contains roughly 150,000 clones, more than 75% of which appear only once. The sequenced sample was peripheral blood. The receptors come from a woman at least 80 years old with COVID-19, enrolled during active disease. Each CDR3 is given without its conserved first and last residue. Part of the rows lack a size; the others show once, few, many or a class for expanded clones.

CDR3: ASTSSGNTIY; J: TRBJ1-3; size: .; V: TRBV28
CDR3: ASRLDRGNTDTQY; J: TRBJ2-3; size: few; V: TRBV2
CDR3: ASSKAQPMNTEAF; J: TRBJ1-1; size: .; V: TRBV21-1
CDR3: ASSPDRASSPLH; J: TRBJ1-6; size: .; V: TRBV6-2/TRBV6-3
CDR3: ATSDLLGYEQY; J: TRBJ2-7; size: .; V: TRBV24-1
CDR3: ASSLGQGGRETQY; J: TRBJ2-5; size: .; V: TRBV6-5
CDR3: ASSNGVQETQY; J: TRBJ2-5; size: .; V: TRBV9
CDR3: ASTSFAGRNEQY; J: TRBJ2-7; size: .; V: TRBV6-6
CDR3: ASSGGQGRNSEQF; J: TRBJ2-1; size: .; V: TRBV28
CDR3: ATSRTSGSYETQY; J: TRBJ2-5; size: once; V: TRBV15
CDR3: ASSVLGSGSYNEQF; J: TRBJ2-1; size: .; V: TRBV9
CDR3: ASRRAGGSDIQY; J: TRBJ2-4; size: .; V: TRBV11-2
CDR3: ASSLGTGTEAF; J: TRBJ1-1; size: once; V: TRBV5-1
CDR3: ASRDGSSYNSPLH; J: TRBJ1-6; size: .; V: TRBV6-5
CDR3: ASSIGQSGNTIY; J: TRBJ1-3; size: few; V: TRBV19